Shown below are 14 T cell receptor beta chains from a single sample sequenced in a study of shared clonotypes between healthy human individuals. The naive CD8 population came from CD45RO-negative cells selected for CCR7, without terminally differentiated effector memory CD45RA+ cells. TCRdb keeps only in-frame clones here, not all; method: immunoSEQ multiplex PCR. The sample records 800,000 to 950,000 clones, just over 95% being singletons. Sequencing was performed on naive CD8+ T cells sorted from blood. These receptors originate from a man aged 25-45 years in good health.

This sequence joins TRBV14 and TRBJ2-3, with 9 bases aligning to TRBD1. The CDR3 has 16 amino acids. Trimming at V came to 1 base and at J to 6 bases, leaving 8 bases not matched to a gene. Germline V gene lookup returns CDR1 SGHDN and CDR2 FVKESK. DNA of the CDR3: TGTGCCAGCAGCCAAGGAGGACAGGGGCTCCCCGATACGCAGTATTTT. Its translation: CASSQGGQGLPDTQYF. The full variable domain, with the rest looked up from reference TRBV14 and TRBJ2-3, is EAGVTQFPSHSVIEKGQTVTLRCDPISGHDNLYWYRRVMGKEIKFLLHFVKESKQDESGMPNNRFLAERTGGTYSTLKVQPAELEDSGVYFCASSQGGQGLPDTQYFGPGTRLTVL.

This clone has only one observation. This chain uses TRBV4-1 with TRBJ2-7; 10 bases are a match to TRBD2. Losses at the gene ends were 1 base for V and 3 bases for J; bases not matched to a gene: 9. The CDR3 is made up of 17 amino acids. The germline V gene has CDR1 MGHRA and CDR2 YSYEKL. CDR3 nucleotide sequence: TGCGCCAGCAGCCAAGTGGGGTGGACTAGCGGCCTCTACGAGCAGTACTTC. Translated, it gives CASSQVGWTSGLYEQYF.

The chain joins TRBV7-8 to TRBJ2-7; possibly TRBD2 for D (5 bases). Trimming left V 5 bases short and J 3 bases short, with 11 bases between. The germline V gene has CDR1 SGHVS and CDR2 FQNEAQ. This CDR3 spans 13 amino acids. This chain's CDR3 is CASSRGIDYEQYF. In nucleotides, the CDR3 is TGTGCCAGCAGCAGAGGGATCGACTACGAGCAGTACTTC.

With respect to this clone: This CDR3 is also generated by other DNA sequences in the sample. The chain carries TRBV5-1 and TRBJ2-7, with 8 bases that match TRBD1. The CDR3 contains 14 residues. V was pared by 2 bases and J by 1 base, with 2 bases of the junction left unmatched. Germline assignment: CDR1 SGHRS and CDR2 YFSETQ. Written as DNA, the CDR3 is TGCGCCAGCAGCTTCGGACAGGGATCCTACGAGCAGTACTTC. Amino acids: CASSFGQGSYEQYF.

The chain carries TRBV6-1 and TRBJ2-7, with a possible D match to TRBD2 (6 bases). The CDR3 loop spans 13 amino acids. V was trimmed by 3 bases and J by 2 bases, leaving 8 bases between them. Per the germline V gene, CDR1 is MNHNS and CDR2 is SASEGT. Here the CDR3 DNA reads TGTGCCAGCAGTGACGGGAGTGCCTACGAGCAGTACTTC. Translating gives CASSDGSAYEQYF.

The rearrangement uses TRBV7-9 and TRBJ2-5; no clear D. The CDR3 has 12 residues. Trimming took 0 bases from V and 9 from J, leaving 8 bases between them. Germline CDR1 is SEHNR and CDR2 is FQNEAQ (reference sequence). CDR3 region: CASSLARPPQYF. The CDR3 DNA sequence: TGTGCCAGCAGCTTAGCCCGTCCGCCCCAGTACTTC. Full variable domain (rest looked up from reference TRBV7-9 and TRBJ2-5): DTGVSQNPRHKITKRGQNVTFRCDPISEHNRLYWYRQTLGQGPEFLTYFQNEAQLEKSRLLSDRFSAERPKGSFSTLEIQRTEQGDSAMYLCASSLARPPQYFGPGTRLLVL.

This chain links TRBV18 with TRBJ1-3, with D unresolved. The CDR3 runs to 13 residues. Per the germline V gene, CDR1 is KGHSH and CDR2 is LQKENI. Trimming stripped 5 bases from V and 0 bases from J, with 5 bases between. The CDR3 coding sequence is TGTGCCAGCTCATCCGGCTCTGGAAACACCATATATTTT. This sequence encodes CASSSGSGNTIYF.

This chain joins TRBV6-6 and TRBJ2-3, with 13 positions matching TRBD2. The CDR3 has 13 amino acids. J was trimmed by 10 bases and V by 8 bases; bases with no gene match: 6. Germline assignment: CDR1 MNHNY and CDR2 SVGAGI (reference sequence). The CDR3 here is CASETSGGTSQYF. CDR3 bases: TGTGCCAGCGAGACTAGCGGGGGGACCTCGCAGTATTTT.

V gene TRBV2 combines with J gene TRBJ1-4, with 8 bases aligning to TRBD1. Germline V CDR1 and CDR2: SNHLY, FYNNEI. Unmatched junction bases numbered 8, after V lost 6 bases and J lost 11 bases. The CDR3 spans 13 residues. The chain's CDR3 is CASRDRGLHKLFF. CDR3 nucleotide sequence: TGTGCCAGCAGAGACAGGGGACTCCACAAACTGTTTTTT.

The V and J genes are TRBV11-2 and TRBJ2-7; no clear D gene. This CDR3 has 13 residues. V was cut by 1 base and J by 7 bases, with 11 bases left in between. Germline V gives CDR1 SGHAT, CDR2 FQNNGV. The CDR3 reads CASSLGLVREQYF. The CDR3 DNA is TGTGCCAGCAGCTTAGGATTGGTGCGTGAGCAGTACTTC.

This chain links TRBV6-5 with TRBJ2-7; no reliable D call. V gave up 6 bases and J gave up 0 bases, with 15 bases separating them. The CDR3 has 15 amino acids. From germline, CDR1 is MNHEY and CDR2 SVGAGI. The DNA of the CDR3 is TGTGCCAGCAGCACCGACGGCAGTAGCTCCTACGAGCAGTACTTC. Protein product: CASSTDGSSSYEQYF.

The chain carries TRBV5-6 and TRBJ2-7; a possible D gene is TRBD1 (5 bases). Trimming cost V 2 bases and J 1 base, with 10 bases left between them. Germline CDR1 is SGHDT and CDR2 is YYEEEE. The CDR3 spans 14 residues. CDR3 amino acids: CASSFQGSSYEQYF. In nucleotides, the CDR3 is TGTGCCAGCAGCTTTCAGGGTAGTTCCTACGAGCAGTACTTC.

The chain couples TRBV4-1 to TRBJ2-7; TRBD2 aligns across 9 bases. Germline assignment: CDR1 MGHRA and CDR2 YSYEKL. CDR3 length equals 18 residues. V lost 0 bases to trimming and J lost 6 bases; unmatched junction nucleotides: 15. The CDR3: CASSQEGLAVGAGAEQYF. CDR3 bases: TGCGCCAGCAGCCAAGAGGGACTAGCTGTAGGAGCCGGGGCCGAGCAGTACTTC.

The chain is built from TRBV10-1 and TRBJ2-2, with TRBD2 matching 10 bases. The V gene's germline CDR1 is WNHNN and CDR2 SYGVQD (reference sequence). This CDR3 has 18 amino acids. Losses at the gene ends were 3 bases for V and 4 bases for J; bases not matched to a gene: 11. CDR3 nucleotide sequence: TGCGCCAGCAGTGACCCAGCGGGAGGGTATGGCGGCACCGGGGAGCTGTTTTTT. Amino acids: CASSDPAGGYGGTGELFF.